Sequencing of this T cell receptor beta chain was carried out in a study of blood T cells in healthy people across ages. CDR1 and CDR2 from the germline V gene are SGHVS and FNYEAQ. CDR3 size: 15 residues. V was cut by 2 bases and J by 8 bases, with 15 bases left in between. For the second PCR, which ran for 7 to 11 cycles, a sample-barcoded 5' primer and a J-beta primer mix were used. Each CDR3 protein is one row after TCRdb ran MiXCR on the 5' RACE reads. The table has 1.2 million to 1.5 million distinct CDR3 sequences, about 43% seen once; the top ten hold 7% to 9%. This clonotype was seen a few times.

The sequence came from a woman in her late teens or twenties in good health. The V and J genes are TRBV7-6 and TRBJ1-4; D possibly corresponds to TRBD1 (5 bases). The sequenced sample was blood. Here the CDR3 DNA reads TGTGCCAGCAGCTTAAGAGGGACCCTGGGGGAAAAACTGTTTTTT. Its protein product is CASSLRGTLGEKLFF. Together with reference TRBV7-6 and TRBJ1-4, the CDR3 gives the full variable domain: GAGVSQSPRYKVTKRGQDVALRCDPISGHVSLYWYRQALGQGPEFLTYFNYEAQQDKSGLPNDRFSAERPEGSISTLTIQRTEQRDSAMYRCASSLRGTLGEKLFFGSGTQLSVL.